The 7 T cell receptor beta chains given below trace back to one sample, sequenced in a study of blood T cell repertoires in COVID-19. Assay used: immunoSEQ multiplex PCR; TCRdb lists only in-frame clones, some missing. The sample includes about 98,000 clones, about 89% of them seen just once. Source material: peripheral blood. The source is a man in his fifties with acute or convalescent COVID-19.

The chain recombines TRBV27 with TRBJ2-1, with 9 bases aligning to TRBD2. V dropped 6 bases and J dropped 8; count of bases not matched to a gene: 8. Germline V gene data show CDR1 as MNHEY and CDR2 as SMNVEV (reference sequence). This CDR3 contains 14 residues. CDR3 bases: TGTGCCAGCAGACTAGGACTAGCGAGCGATGAGCAGTTCTTC. Its translation: CASRLGLASDEQFF.

This chain uses TRBV3-1 (or the pseudogene TRBV3-2) with TRBJ1-2, with D possibly TRBD1 on 6 matching bases. Trimming left V 3 bases short and J 0 bases short, with 14 bases between. The CDR3 has 16 amino acids. In germline, CDR1 is LGHDT, CDR2 YNNKEL (reference sequence). This chain's CDR3 is CASSHGDRTPNYGYTF. CDR3 nucleotide sequence: TGTGCCAGCAGCCACGGCGACAGGACACCTAACTATGGCTACACCTTC.

The chain combines TRBV7-2 with TRBJ2-1; D is perhaps TRBD1 (6 bases). The germline gives CDR1 SGHTA, CDR2 FQGNSA. This CDR3 has 15 residues. V dropped 5 bases and J dropped 6 bases, with 17 bases sitting between them. This CDR3 is CASSPEVQGTNEQFF. The CDR3 DNA follows: TGTGCCAGCAGCCCAGAGGTACAGGGTACCAATGAGCAGTTCTTC.

The chain has TRBV6-5 and TRBJ2-1; the match to TRBD2 covers 10 bases. The CDR3 consists of 13 residues. The V and J ends lost 8 bases and 5 bases, in that order; junction bases with no gene match: 3. Germline-derived CDR1 and CDR2 are MNHEY and SVGAGI. The CDR3 loop reads CASVLAGNNEQFF. CDR3 DNA sequence: TGTGCCAGCGTACTAGCGGGAAACAATGAGCAGTTCTTC.

The CDR3 DNA reads TGTGCCAGCAGCTTTTCCAGAGTCACTCGCCGGGGGGAGACCCAGTACTTC. Translation gives CASSFSRVTRRGETQYF. V is TRBV7-2 and J is TRBJ2-5, with D perhaps matching TRBD2 (6 bases). The CDR3 covers 17 residues. Germline V gene lookup returns CDR1 SGHTA and CDR2 FQGNSA. V was clipped by 3 bases and J by 5 bases, with 22 bases between them.

This chain joins TRBV5-5 and TRBJ1-3; D call uncertain. Trimming shortened V by 1 base and J by 4 bases, and 12 bases separated the two germline ends. This CDR3 comprises 15 residues. Germline V gives CDR1 SGHKS, CDR2 YYEKEE (reference sequence). CDR3 sequence: CASSLLTGTGNTIYF. As DNA, the CDR3 is TGTGCCAGCAGCTTGTTGACGGGAACGGGAAACACCATATATTTT.

CDR3 nucleotides: TGTGCCAGTAGTTTAGGAGGGGACAGCATCACAGATACGCAGTATTTT. Its protein is CASSLGGDSITDTQYF. This chain uses TRBV19 with TRBJ2-3, with D possibly TRBD1 on 7 matching bases. V shed 5 bases and J shed 2 bases, with 17 bases lying between them. The CDR3 consists of 16 residues. Germline lookup yields CDR1 LNHDA and CDR2 SQIVND (reference sequence).